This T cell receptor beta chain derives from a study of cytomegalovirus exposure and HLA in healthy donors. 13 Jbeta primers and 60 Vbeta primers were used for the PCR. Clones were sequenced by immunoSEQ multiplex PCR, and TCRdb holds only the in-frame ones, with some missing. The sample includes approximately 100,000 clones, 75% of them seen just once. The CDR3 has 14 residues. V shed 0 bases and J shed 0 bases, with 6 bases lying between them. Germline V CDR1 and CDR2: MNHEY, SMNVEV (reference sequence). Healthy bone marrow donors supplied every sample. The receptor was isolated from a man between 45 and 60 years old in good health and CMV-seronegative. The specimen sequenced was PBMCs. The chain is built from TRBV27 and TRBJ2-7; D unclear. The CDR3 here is CASSLSPSSYEQYF. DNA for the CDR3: TGTGCCAGCAGTTTATCCCCCAGCTCCTACGAGCAGTACTTC.